This paragraph reports one TCR beta chain. Its antigen is currently unknown. Hyperthyroidism patients were newly diagnosed, had disease duration under 2 months, and were aged 18 to 65 years. Orbital computed tomography, thyroid ultrasound, serum thyroxine and TRAb, and clinical symptoms together informed the diagnoses. The CDR3 consists of 14 residues. Trimming took off 0 bases at V and 9 bases at J, with 10 bases between the two ends. CDR1 is SGHRS and CDR2 is YFSETQ in the germline V gene. This sample stems from a study of T cells in Graves' hyperthyroidism and ophthalmopathy. Broader study findings: Most thyroid clonotypes expanded above 0.001 were also detected in blood.

The TCR beta CDR3 regions underwent amplification using RNA transcripts as the source. The HTBI primer set served for first-round RT-PCR of the TCR CDR3. TCRdb re-derived calls from the multiplex PCR reads in MiXCR, one entry per CDR3 protein. The data contain about 580,000 distinct CDR3 sequences, around 46% of them singletons. The clonotype was recovered from a woman younger than 30 with Graves' hyperthyroidism. Sequencing was performed on peripheral blood or thyroid tissue (not recorded which). The chain is built from TRBV5-1 and TRBJ1-6; the D gene is possibly TRBD1 (6 bases). In DNA, the CDR3 is TGCGCCAGCAGCTTGGACCAAGGGGGTTCACCCCTCCACTTT. Protein sequence: CASSLDQGGSPLHF.